The present entry profiles one TCR beta chain with its context. The sample holds other DNA sequences that translate to the same CDR3. Sequencing was performed with immunoSEQ multiplex PCR; in TCRdb, only in-frame clones are kept and a portion is missing. Among 200,000 to 300,000 clones listed, 90% were seen once. The record originates from a study of cytomegalovirus exposure and HLA in healthy donors. Across the study: The use of the same platform for the approximately 130 validation repertoires and the roughly 700 first-cohort repertoires was reported by a later analysis.

This CDR3 is built from 15 residues. The J segment lost 5 bases and the V segment lost 6 bases, leaving 7 bases of the junction unmatched. Germline V gives CDR1 MNHNS, CDR2 SASEGT. The specimen was PBMCs. The chain recombines TRBV6-1 with TRBJ2-5; 12 bases map to TRBD2. This TCR was sampled from a woman aged 30 to 39 in good health and CMV-seronegative. CDR3 DNA sequence: TGTGCCAGCAGCGAACTAGCGGGAGGCCCCGAGACCCAGTACTTC. It codes for CASSELAGGPETQYF.